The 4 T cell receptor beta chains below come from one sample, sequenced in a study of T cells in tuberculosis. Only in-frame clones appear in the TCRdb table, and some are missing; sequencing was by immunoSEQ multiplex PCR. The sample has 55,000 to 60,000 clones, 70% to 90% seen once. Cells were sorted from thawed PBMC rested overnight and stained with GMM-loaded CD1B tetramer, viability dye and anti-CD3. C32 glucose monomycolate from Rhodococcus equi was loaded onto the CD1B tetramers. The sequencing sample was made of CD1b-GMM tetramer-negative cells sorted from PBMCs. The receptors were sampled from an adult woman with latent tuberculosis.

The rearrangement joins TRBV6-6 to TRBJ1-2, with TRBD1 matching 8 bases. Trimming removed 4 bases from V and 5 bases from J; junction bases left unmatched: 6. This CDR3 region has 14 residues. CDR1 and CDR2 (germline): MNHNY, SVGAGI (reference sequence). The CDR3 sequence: CASSSPTGEYGYTF. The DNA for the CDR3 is TGTGCCAGCAGTTCTCCGACAGGGGAGTATGGCTACACCTTC.

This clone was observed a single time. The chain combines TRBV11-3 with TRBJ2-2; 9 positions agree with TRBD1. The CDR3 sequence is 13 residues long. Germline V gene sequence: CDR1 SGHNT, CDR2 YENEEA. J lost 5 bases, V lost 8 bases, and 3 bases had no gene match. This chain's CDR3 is CASGQGPTGELFF. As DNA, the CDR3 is TGTGCCAGCGGACAGGGGCCGACCGGGGAGCTGTTTTTT.

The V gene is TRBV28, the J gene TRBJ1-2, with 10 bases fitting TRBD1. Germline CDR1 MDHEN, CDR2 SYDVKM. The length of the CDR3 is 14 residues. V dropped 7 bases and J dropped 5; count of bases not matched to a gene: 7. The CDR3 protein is CASTLTGGFYGYTF. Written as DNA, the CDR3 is TGTGCCAGCACCCTGACAGGGGGCTTTTATGGCTACACCTTC.

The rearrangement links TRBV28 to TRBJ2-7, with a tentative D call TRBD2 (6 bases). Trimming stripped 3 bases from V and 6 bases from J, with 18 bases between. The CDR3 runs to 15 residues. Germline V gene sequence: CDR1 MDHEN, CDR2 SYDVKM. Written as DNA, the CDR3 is TGTGCCAGCAGTTTGCTGGGACGGGGGTCGGCCGAGCAGTACTTC. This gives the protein CASSLLGRGSAEQYF.